The 30 T cell receptor beta chains listed next were all sequenced from one sample in a study of vaccination and CD4 T cells after COVID-19. The Oncomine TCR Beta short-read assay was applied to DNA of cultured CD4+ T cells. TCRdb reprocessed the PCR reads via MiXCR and lists one record per CDR3 protein. The data contain over 7,000 distinct CDR3 sequences, about 54% of them singletons. Specified treatment: approximately nine-day PBMC culture with coronavirus spike peptide pools or control peptides (ViraFEST assay). These receptors lack a known antigen. Sequencing was carried out using CD4+ T cells from blood, cultured in vitro. The origin of the receptors is a human donor who had recovered from COVID-19.

The chain carries TRBV18 and TRBJ1-6; D unclear. The CDR3 consists of 13 residues. V was clipped by 5 bases and J by 9 bases, with 11 bases between them. From germline, CDR1 is KGHSH and CDR2 LQKENI. CDR3 protein: CASSETHLSPLHF. CDR3 DNA: TGTGCCAGCTCAGAGACACACCTTTCACCCCTCCACTTT.

The chain is built from TRBV28 and TRBJ2-7, with 9 bases identical to TRBD2. Per germline, CDR1 MDHEN and CDR2 SYDVKM. With 5 bases clipped from V and 4 bases from J, the junction kept 9 bases outside the gene matches. The CDR3 length is 15 residues. CDR3 coding DNA: TGTGCCAGCAGTACCCCAGGTAGCGGGAGTTACGAGCAGTACTTC. Its translation: CASSTPGSGSYEQYF.

A few counts support this clonotype. This chain connects TRBV27 to TRBJ1-1; 8 nucleotides agree with TRBD1. This CDR3 has 14 residues. Per germline, CDR1 MNHEY and CDR2 SMNVEV (reference sequence). V lost 8 bases to trimming and J lost 4 bases; unmatched junction nucleotides: 9. CDR3 sequence (DNA): TGTGCCAGCGGACAGGGCCCAAGAGGCACTGAAGCTTTCTTT. It is translated as CASGQGPRGTEAFF.

The chain recombines TRBV6-1 with TRBJ1-4, with 8 positions matching TRBD1. Germline CDR1 MNHNS, CDR2 SASEGT. CDR3 length: 15 amino acids. V lost 5 bases to trimming and J lost 2 bases; unmatched junction nucleotides: 4. The CDR3 loop is CASSPGQATNEKLFF. CDR3 DNA: TGTGCCAGCAGTCCGGGACAGGCTACTAATGAAAAACTGTTTTTT.

This chain joins TRBV4-1 and TRBJ1-5; 7 nucleotides agree with TRBD1. CDR1 is MGHRA, CDR2 YSYEKL, per germline. Trimming at V came to 1 base and at J to 10 bases, leaving 7 bases not matched to a gene. This CDR3 is built from 14 residues. CDR3 bases: TGCGCCAGCAGCCAAGGGACAGGACCCTTCCCCCAGCATTTT. Residues: CASSQGTGPFPQHF.

The chain is built from TRBV12-3 or TRBV12-4 and TRBJ1-5; D might be TRBD1 (5 bases). Trimming shortened V by 4 bases and J by 3 bases, and 10 bases separated the two germline ends. The CDR3 runs to 14 residues. CDR3: CASSSRTLNQPQHF. The CDR3 bases are TGTGCCAGCAGTTCGAGGACACTCAATCAGCCCCAGCATTTT.

The chain is built from TRBV7-9 and TRBJ1-1, with 8 bases matching TRBD1. There are 15 residues in the CDR3. V was pared by 3 bases and J by 4 bases, with 7 bases of the junction left unmatched. Germline V CDR1 and CDR2: SEHNR, FQNEAQ (reference sequence). CDR3 amino acids: CASSFRTGLFTEAFF. The CDR3 DNA sequence: TGTGCCAGCAGCTTCCGGACAGGGCTATTCACTGAAGCTTTCTTT.

This clonotype has more than one count but fewer than ten. The chain is built from TRBV7-9 and TRBJ1-6; tentative D call: TRBD1 (5 bases). CDR1 and CDR2 from the germline V gene are SEHNR and FQNEAQ (reference sequence). Trimming pared 7 bases from V and 5 bases from J, leaving 12 bases between. This CDR3 has 14 amino acids. The CDR3 region has the DNA TGTGCCAGCAAAACCGGGACCGATAATTCACCCCTCCACTTT. Translated, it gives CASKTGTDNSPLHF.

This clonotype was seen more than once but under ten times. The chain recombines TRBV11-1 with TRBJ2-1; 11 nucleotides match TRBD2. This CDR3 has 17 amino acids. In germline, CDR1 is SGHAT, CDR2 FQDESV (reference sequence). J gave up 9 bases and V 1 base, and 11 bases lay outside the gene matches. CDR3 sequence (DNA): TGTGCCAGCAGCTTAGGGCCTAGCGGGGGGTTTTCCGGTGAGCAGTTCTTC. Translation: CASSLGPSGGFSGEQFF.

By frequency in the sample, this clonotype is medium-sized (0.01 to 0.1%). This chain connects TRBV6-5 to TRBJ2-4, with D tentatively TRBD1 (6 bases). V gave up 2 bases and J gave up 3 bases, with 20 bases separating them. This CDR3 spans 18 amino acids. CDR1 is MNHEY and CDR2 is SVGAGI in the germline V gene. CDR3 region: CASSYTRSGVGGKNIQYF. DNA for the CDR3: TGTGCCAGCAGTTACACCCGGTCAGGGGTGGGTGGCAAAAACATTCAGTACTTC.

The chain carries TRBV7-8 and TRBJ1-5; 9 nucleotides agree with TRBD1. Germline V gene lookup returns CDR1 SGHVS and CDR2 FQNEAQ. The V and J ends lost 5 bases and 5 bases, in that order; junction bases with no gene match: 4. The CDR3 is 14 amino acids. CDR3: CASSTRTGDQPQHF. The CDR3 region has the DNA TGTGCCAGCAGCACTCGGACAGGGGATCAGCCCCAGCATTTT.

This chain uses TRBV6-2 or TRBV6-3 with TRBJ1-2; possible D gene TRBD1, 6 bases. V shed 4 bases and J shed 1 base, with 13 bases lying between them. This CDR3 is built from 15 residues. CDR1 and CDR2 from the germline V gene are MNHEY and SVGEGT. DNA of the CDR3: TGTGCCAGCAGTTCCTATACGGACAGTAACTATGGCTACACCTTC. It encodes CASSSYTDSNYGYTF.

This chain uses TRBV20-1 with TRBJ1-4; 9 nucleotides match TRBD1. This CDR3 has 14 amino acids. In germline, CDR1 is DFQATT, CDR2 SNEGSKA (reference sequence). J gave up 6 bases and V 1 base, and 3 bases lay outside the gene matches. The CDR3 reads CSARARTGDEKLFF. The CDR3 DNA reads TGCAGTGCTAGAGCCCGGACAGGGGATGAAAAACTGTTTTTT.

This chain connects TRBV7-8 to TRBJ2-5; 8 bases align to TRBD1. The V and J ends lost 3 bases and 1 base, in that order; junction bases with no gene match: 4. Germline V gives CDR1 SGHVS, CDR2 FQNEAQ. This CDR3 contains 15 residues. The CDR3 DNA sequence: TGTGCCAGCAGCTTGGGGACAGGTTCCCAAGAGACCCAGTACTTC. This codes for CASSLGTGSQETQYF.

This sequence joins TRBV5-1 and TRBJ2-6; no reliable D call. V was shortened by 0 bases and J by 4 bases, with 8 bases between the two germline ends. CDR1 SGHRS and CDR2 YFSETQ come from the germline V gene. The CDR3 is made up of 15 amino acids. CDR3 sequence reads: CASSLVRVGANVLTF. The CDR3 DNA reads TGCGCCAGCAGCTTGGTCCGGGTGGGGGCCAACGTCCTGACTTTC.

This clonotype was counted between two and nine times. The chain carries TRBV6-5 and TRBJ2-1, with 8 bases aligning to TRBD2. This CDR3 contains 16 residues. The germline V gene has CDR1 MNHEY and CDR2 SVGAGI. With V trimmed by 2 bases and J by 2 bases, 5 bases remained unmatched. In nucleotides, the CDR3 is TGTGCCAGCAGTTACATGGCGGGAGGCACCTACAATGAGCAGTTCTTC. This encodes CASSYMAGGTYNEQFF.

Details on this clonotype: Mismatch with germline at one junction end may stem from a read error. The chain combines TRBV2 with TRBJ2-1; 10 bases are shared with TRBD1. This CDR3 has 15 residues. CDR1 and CDR2 from the germline V gene are SNHLY and FYNNEI. This chain's CDR3 is CASSQDRGGYNERFF. The CDR3 region has the DNA TGTGCCAGCAGTCAGGACAGGGGGGGCTACAATGAGCGGTTCTTC. The entire variable domain, with the rest obtained from reference TRBV2 and TRBJ2-1, is as follows: EPEVTQTPSHQVTQMGQEVILRCVPISNHLYFYWYRQILGQKVEFLVSFYNNEISEKSEIFDDQFSVERPDGSNFTLKIRSTKLEDSAMYFCASSQDRGGYNERFFGPGTRLTVL.

CDR3 protein: CASRNLAGGPYSGANVLTF. In nucleotides, the CDR3 is TGTGCCAGCAGAAACCTAGCGGGCGGACCGTACTCTGGGGCCAACGTCCTGACTTTC. The J gene is TRBJ2-6, the V gene TRBV6-1; 8 bases match TRBD2. The junction had 13 bases not matched to a gene; V was cut back by 6 bases and J by 0 bases. Germline V gene sequence: CDR1 MNHNS, CDR2 SASEGT. This CDR3 is built from 19 residues.

This clonotype has only a few counts. The rearrangement joins TRBV7-2 to TRBJ2-5, with 12 bases identical to TRBD1. The germline gives CDR1 SGHTA, CDR2 FQGNSA. The ends lost 5 bases at V and 4 bases at J; junction bases unmatched: 2. The CDR3 consists of 14 residues. CDR3: CASSRDRGRETQYF. The CDR3 DNA reads TGTGCCAGCAGCCGGGACAGGGGGCGAGAGACCCAGTACTTC.

V is TRBV6-1 and J is TRBJ2-7; possibly TRBD1 for D (6 bases). The V gene lost 1 base and the J gene lost 3 bases, with 10 bases spanning the gap. Germline V CDR1 and CDR2: MNHNS, SASEGT. CDR3 length: 14 residues. DNA for the CDR3: TGTGCCAGCAGTGAAGGGACAGTGATCTACGAGCAGTACTTC. Protein: CASSEGTVIYEQYF.

The chain joins TRBV12-3 or TRBV12-4 to TRBJ1-2, with D tentatively TRBD1 (6 bases). The CDR3 totals 15 residues. V was shortened by 3 bases and J by 7 bases, with 18 bases between the two germline ends. CDR3 loop: CASSLGSWGPSGYTF. The CDR3 DNA reads as TGTGCCAGCAGTTTGGGGAGTTGGGGGCCGAGTGGCTACACCTTC.

The V and J genes are TRBV7-6 and TRBJ1-2; the match to TRBD1 covers 10 bases. The CDR3 sequence is 15 residues long. Germline V gene lookup returns CDR1 SGHVS and CDR2 FNYEAQ. V lost 0 bases to trimming and J lost 6 bases; unmatched junction nucleotides: 4. The CDR3 DNA sequence: TGTGCCAGCAGCTTAGCGCCGGGACAGGGGAATGGCTACACCTTC. It encodes CASSLAPGQGNGYTF.

This chain uses TRBV14 with TRBJ2-2, with no clear D. The CDR3 has 14 residues. Trimming shortened V by 4 bases and J by 2 bases, and 8 bases separated the two germline ends. CDR1 is SGHDN and CDR2 is FVKESK in the germline V gene. CDR3 bases: TGTGCCAGCAGCCCTGGACGTAACACCGGGGAGCTGTTTTTT. Translation: CASSPGRNTGELFF.

The chain employs TRBV29-1 and TRBJ2-7; 7 bases map to TRBD1. CDR1 is SQVTM, CDR2 ANQGSEA, per germline. Trimming took 5 bases from V and 4 from J; bases not matched to a gene: 11. The CDR3 has 14 residues. CDR3 amino acids: CSVFTGTVLYEQYF. CDR3 coding DNA: TGCAGCGTTTTTACCGGGACAGTACTTTACGAGCAGTACTTC.

V gene TRBV5-1 combines with J gene TRBJ1-2; no reliable D call. The germline gives CDR1 SGHRS, CDR2 YFSETQ. CDR3 length: 15 residues. V was cut by 0 bases and J by 4 bases, with 13 bases left in between. The CDR3, as DNA: TGCGCCAGCAGCTTGGGGGATGGTGTACCCTATGGCTACACCTTC. Encoded protein: CASSLGDGVPYGYTF.

A few counts support this clonotype. The rearrangement joins TRBV7-9 to TRBJ2-6; the D call may be TRBD1 or TRBD2 (5 bases each). V shed 3 bases and J shed 0 bases, with 12 bases lying between them. Germline lookup yields CDR1 SEHNR and CDR2 FQNEAQ (reference sequence). This CDR3 has 17 amino acids. DNA for the CDR3: TGTGCCAGCAGCTTTAGGGGACCCCTCTCTGGGGCCAACGTCCTGACTTTC. Protein product: CASSFRGPLSGANVLTF.

This clonotype was seen once. The V gene is TRBV20-1, the J gene TRBJ2-1; TRBD1 matches 9 bases. CDR1 and CDR2 (germline): DFQATT, SNEGSKA (reference sequence). The CDR3 has 15 residues. V shed 1 base and J 2 bases; nucleotides not matched to a gene: 3. The CDR3 region has the DNA TGCAGTGCTAGAGTGGACAGGGGAGCCTACAATGAGCAGTTCTTC. Translated: CSARVDRGAYNEQFF.

The J gene is TRBJ2-5, the V gene TRBV28; TRBD2 aligns across 9 bases. J gave up 1 base and V 3 bases, and 3 bases lay outside the gene matches. The germline CDR1 and CDR2 sequences are MDHEN and SYDVKM. The CDR3 totals 15 residues. CDR3 nucleotides: TGTGCCAGCAGTTTTAAACTAGCGGGCCAAGAGACCCAGTACTTC. Its translation is CASSFKLAGQETQYF. Complete variable domain (other parts from reference TRBV28 and TRBJ2-5): DVKVTQSSRYLVKRTGEKVFLECVQDMDHENMFWYRQDPGLGLRLIYFSYDVKMKEKGDIPEGYSVSREKKERFSLILESASTNQTSMYLCASSFKLAGQETQYFGPGTRLLVL.

This chain connects TRBV24-1 to TRBJ2-3; 10 positions agree with TRBD1. Germline V CDR1 and CDR2: KGHDR, SFDVKD. This CDR3 is built from 16 residues. With 7 bases clipped from V and 0 bases from J, the junction kept 6 bases outside the gene matches. CDR3 sequence reads: CATSQPGQGSTDTQYF. CDR3 DNA sequence: TGTGCCACCAGCCAACCGGGACAGGGGAGCACAGATACGCAGTATTTT.

The V gene is TRBV20-1, the J gene TRBJ2-3; D ambiguous. Trimming left V 8 bases short and J 0 bases short, with 12 bases between. CDR1 is DFQATT, CDR2 SNEGSKA, per germline (reference sequence). The CDR3 runs to 13 residues. CDR3: CSFQVLSTDTQYF. The CDR3, as DNA: TGCAGTTTTCAGGTCCTTAGCACAGATACGCAGTATTTT.